These 20 T cell receptor beta chains originate from one sample sequenced in a study of blood T cell repertoires in COVID-19. Only in-frame clones appear in the TCRdb table, and some are missing; sequencing was by immunoSEQ multiplex PCR. The sample has more than 100,000 clones; approximately 88% are singletons. Sequencing used peripheral blood. These receptors were collected from a man between 65 and 85 years old with active COVID-19.

V gene TRBV3-1 (or the pseudogene TRBV3-2) combines with J gene TRBJ2-5, with TRBD2 matching over 12 bases. This CDR3 contains 17 residues. The trim removed 0 bases at V and 5 bases at J, leaving 7 bases unmatched. Germline CDR1 reads LGHDT; CDR2 reads YNNKEL (reference sequence). This chain's CDR3 is CASSQDWPSGRGETQYF. Here the CDR3 DNA reads TGTGCCAGCAGCCAAGATTGGCCTAGCGGGAGGGGGGAGACCCAGTACTTC.

This chain links TRBV28 with TRBJ1-1; a weak D match, TRBD1 (5 bases). From germline, CDR1 is MDHEN and CDR2 SYDVKM. This CDR3 has 14 amino acids. Trimming stripped 6 bases from V and 4 bases from J, with 15 bases between. The CDR3 sequence: CASSLVAGPTEAFF. The CDR3 coding sequence is TGTGCCAGCAGCCTCGTGGCAGGGCCCACTGAAGCTTTCTTT.

The rearrangement joins TRBV6-5 to TRBJ2-7, with 10 bases matching TRBD2. Germline-derived CDR1 and CDR2 are MNHEY and SVGAGI. The J segment lost 4 bases and the V segment lost 0 bases, leaving 6 bases of the junction unmatched. This CDR3 contains 16 residues. This CDR3 is CASSYSVLAGWYEQYF. As DNA, the CDR3 is TGTGCCAGCAGTTACTCGGTACTAGCGGGGTGGTACGAGCAGTACTTC.

The V call is TRBV7-2, the J call TRBJ1-6; D is unclear. Germline V gene lookup returns CDR1 SGHTA and CDR2 FQGNSA. With 5 bases removed from V and 0 bases from J, the gap between germline ends came to 17 bases. This CDR3 has 18 amino acids. The chain's CDR3 is CASSNYPAGSSYNSPLHF. For the CDR3, the DNA is TGTGCCAGCAGCAACTACCCTGCGGGGAGCTCCTATAATTCACCCCTCCACTTT. The full variable domain, rest sourced from reference TRBV7-2 and TRBJ1-6, is GAGVSQSPSNKVTEKGKDVELRCDPISGHTALYWYRQSLGQGLEFLIYFQGNSAPDKSGLPSDRFSAERTGGSVSTLTIQRTQQEDSAVYLCASSNYPAGSSYNSPLHFGNGTRLTVT.

The chain links TRBV5-1 to TRBJ2-2; the D gene is possibly TRBD2 (5 bases). Per the germline V gene, CDR1 is SGHRS and CDR2 is YFSETQ. V was shortened by 2 bases and J by 4 bases, with 9 bases between the two germline ends. The CDR3 spans 14 residues. CDR3 DNA: TGCGCCAGCAGCTTCGAGGGTGGCACCGGGGAGCTGTTTTTT. Its translation: CASSFEGGTGELFF.

The chain carries TRBV24-1 and TRBJ2-3; 13 bases are shared with TRBD2. This CDR3 is built from 15 residues. The V and J ends lost 6 bases and 4 bases, in that order; junction bases with no gene match: 3. The germline CDR1 and CDR2 sequences are KGHDR and SFDVKD. CDR3 sequence (DNA): TGTGCCACCAGTTTGACTAGCGGGAGGTCAGATACGCAGTATTTT. Amino acid sequence: CATSLTSGRSDTQYF.

The CDR3 DNA reads as TGTGCCAGCACCCTGGGACAGACCTCTCGTGAGCAGTACTTC. This sequence encodes CASTLGQTSREQYF. The rearrangement joins TRBV3-1 (or the pseudogene TRBV3-2) to TRBJ2-7, with 7 bases fitting TRBD1. The CDR3 loop spans 14 amino acids. The V gene end was trimmed by 7 bases and the J gene end by 7 bases; junction bases not matched to a gene: 13. CDR1 is LGHDT and CDR2 is YNNKEL in the germline V gene (reference sequence).

CDR3 residues: CSVGGGRDRRSYEQYF. The CDR3, as DNA: TGCAGCGTTGGAGGAGGGAGGGACAGGCGCTCCTACGAGCAGTACTTC. The chain uses TRBV29-1 and TRBJ2-7, with D possibly TRBD1 on 8 matching bases. Trimming removed 4 bases at V and 0 bases at J, with 19 bases between. The germline CDR1 and CDR2 sequences are SQVTM and ANQGSEA. The CDR3 loop spans 16 amino acids.

V is TRBV10-3 and J is TRBJ1-2; D is possibly TRBD1 (6 bases). Germline V lookup: CDR1 ENHRY, CDR2 SYGVKD. The CDR3 loop spans 14 amino acids. The V gene lost 6 bases and the J gene lost 7 bases, with 18 bases spanning the gap. CDR3 region: CAIRDNGQSGGYTF. As DNA, the CDR3 is TGTGCCATCAGGGATAATGGACAGTCCGGTGGCTACACCTTC.

V usage is TRBV4-1 and J usage is TRBJ2-1; 7 bases map to TRBD2. Germline trimming cut 1 base from V and 4 bases from J; bases unmatched to any gene: 13. The CDR3 length is 18 residues. Germline CDR1 and CDR2: MGHRA and YSYEKL. This CDR3 reads CASSQARLRLATYNEQFF. CDR3 nucleotide sequence: TGCGCCAGCAGCCAAGCCCGCTTACGACTAGCAACATACAATGAGCAGTTCTTC.

The chain joins TRBV5-4 to TRBJ2-4, with 7 bases aligning to TRBD2. The CDR3 loop spans 14 amino acids. Germline V lookup: CDR1 SGHNT, CDR2 YYREEE (reference sequence). The V and J ends lost 4 bases and 3 bases, in that order; junction bases with no gene match: 4. The CDR3 loop reads CASSVGGSKNIQYF. DNA of the CDR3: TGTGCCAGCAGCGTCGGGGGGAGCAAAAACATTCAGTACTTC.

The V gene is TRBV6-5, the J gene TRBJ2-7; 8 bases map to TRBD1. The germline V gene encodes CDR1 MNHEY and CDR2 SVGAGI. The J segment lost 2 bases and the V segment lost 5 bases, leaving 8 bases of the junction unmatched. The CDR3 loop spans 15 amino acids. The CDR3: CASSRIRGQAYEQYF. In DNA form, the CDR3 reads TGTGCCAGCAGTAGGATCCGGGGACAGGCCTACGAGCAGTACTTC.

CDR3 in amino acids: CASSFGGLASYEQYF. The CDR3, as DNA: TGTGCCAGCAGCTTCGGCGGACTAGCGAGCTACGAGCAGTACTTC. This chain links TRBV5-4 with TRBJ2-7; 9 bases map to TRBD2. J lost 3 bases, V lost 2 bases, and 6 bases had no gene match. CDR3 length: 15 amino acids. CDR1 and CDR2 from the germline V gene are SGHNT and YYREEE (reference sequence).

This clone came up a few times. This sequence joins TRBV4-1 and TRBJ1-4, with D maybe TRBD1 (5 bases). The germline V gene encodes CDR1 MGHRA and CDR2 YSYEKL. V was shortened by 1 base and J by 5 bases, with 14 bases between the two germline ends. This CDR3 has 16 residues. The CDR3 DNA reads TGCGCCAGCAGCCAAGGTAAGGGGCAGAAGAATGAAAAACTGTTTTTT. Translation gives CASSQGKGQKNEKLFF.

The CDR3 DNA is TGTGCCAGCAGCTTGGCAGTTAGCACATACAATGAGCAGTTCTTC. As protein: CASSLAVSTYNEQFF. The chain employs TRBV5-5 and TRBJ2-1; the D is unclear. V shed 0 bases and J shed 4 bases, with 11 bases lying between them. This CDR3 comprises 15 residues. Germline V gene sequence: CDR1 SGHKS, CDR2 YYEKEE (reference sequence). The full variable domain, in which reference TRBV5-5 and TRBJ2-1 provide the parts outside the CDR3, is DAGVTQSPTHLIKTRGQQVTLRCSPISGHKSVSWYQQVLGQGPQFIFQYYEKEERGRGNFPDRFSARQFPNYSSELNVNALLLGDSALYLCASSLAVSTYNEQFFGPGTRLTVL.

This clone has only one observation. The rearrangement joins TRBV5-6 to TRBJ2-7, with D possibly being TRBD1 (5 bases). CDR1 SGHDT and CDR2 YYEEEE come from the germline V gene. Trimming removed 4 bases at V and 4 bases at J, with 12 bases between. CDR3 length: 13 residues. The CDR3 is CASSPGAGYEQYF. CDR3 in DNA: TGTGCCAGCAGCCCCGGTGCAGGGTACGAGCAGTACTTC.

CDR3 protein: CASRRRRVSNGELFF. The CDR3 DNA follows: TGCGCCAGCAGGAGAAGGAGGGTAAGTAACGGGGAGCTGTTTTTT. The rearrangement joins TRBV5-1 to TRBJ2-2, with TRBD2 as a possible D gene (6 bases). The V end was cut by 5 bases, the J end by 7 bases, with 18 bases between. The CDR3 spans 15 residues. CDR1 and CDR2 from the germline V gene are SGHRS and YFSETQ.

The V gene is TRBV7-2, the J gene TRBJ2-1; maybe TRBD1 (7 bases). The CDR3 runs 17 residues. The V end lost 4 bases, the J end lost 4 bases, and 20 bases lay between the germline ends. Germline V gives CDR1 SGHTA, CDR2 FQGNSA. CDR3 coding DNA: TGTGCCAGCAGCTGGCGGGACAGTCAAAGGGGTTACAATGAGCAGTTCTTC. Its protein product is CASSWRDSQRGYNEQFF. The complete variable domain, with remaining parts taken from reference TRBV7-2 and TRBJ2-1, reads GAGVSQSPSNKVTEKGKDVELRCDPISGHTALYWYRQSLGQGLEFLIYFQGNSAPDKSGLPSDRFSAERTGGSVSTLTIQRTQQEDSAVYLCASSWRDSQRGYNEQFFGPGTRLTVL.

J is TRBJ1-2 and V is TRBV2; tentative D call: TRBD1 (5 bases). Trimming took off 6 bases at V and 1 base at J, with 12 bases between the two ends. The CDR3 runs to 14 residues. CDR1 and CDR2 (germline): SNHLY, FYNNEI. CDR3 coding DNA: TGTGCCAGCAGCCCCGGGGGGGATAACTATGGCTACACCTTC. As protein: CASSPGGDNYGYTF.

The gene calls are TRBV2 and TRBJ2-7; D might be TRBD2 (5 bases). The CDR3 sequence is 13 residues long. CDR1 is SNHLY, CDR2 FYNNEI, per germline. Trimming cost V 6 bases and J 4 bases, with 13 bases left between them. The CDR3 coding sequence is TGTGCCAGCAGCCCCCCAGCGGAGTACGAGCAGTACTTC. Amino acids: CASSPPAEYEQYF.